These 26 T cell receptor beta chains were sequenced from one sample in a study of OX40 agonist ivuxolimab in advanced cancers. Using immunoSEQ multiplex PCR, the repertoire was profiled, and TCRdb retains in-frame clones only, with some absent. Of fewer than 65,000 clones in the sample, around 86% were seen once. The sequenced sample was CD4+ or CD8+ T cells sorted from blood, obtained in a trial of the OX40 agonist ivuxolimab. These receptors came from an adult with an advanced solid tumor such as melanoma, head and neck, liver or kidney cancer.

V and J are TRBV5-6 and TRBJ2-7; weak D call: TRBD2 (6 bases). V dropped 5 bases and J dropped 0 bases, with 15 bases sitting between them. The CDR3 contains 15 residues. Per germline, CDR1 SGHDT and CDR2 YYEEEE. CDR3 sequence: CASSMQGGSSYEQYF. The CDR3 DNA follows: TGTGCCAGCAGTATGCAGGGAGGCTCCTCCTACGAGCAGTACTTC.

This chain joins TRBV28 and TRBJ1-2, with a possible D match to TRBD1 (6 bases). From germline, CDR1 is MDHEN and CDR2 SYDVKM. Trimming shortened V by 7 bases and J by 7 bases, and 22 bases separated the two germline ends. The CDR3 is 15 amino acids. This CDR3 reads CASTLPGQPWAGYTF. The CDR3 region has the DNA TGTGCCAGCACTCTCCCTGGACAGCCCTGGGCTGGCTACACCTTC.

The gene calls are TRBV29-1 and TRBJ1-1; no firm D call. In germline, CDR1 is SQVTM, CDR2 ANQGSEA. This CDR3 contains 12 residues. Trimming removed 0 bases from V and 8 bases from J, with 10 bases in between. This CDR3 reads CSVEDPGREAFF. In nucleotides, the CDR3 is TGCAGCGTTGAAGACCCCGGAAGGGAAGCTTTCTTT.

This chain uses TRBV6-5 with TRBJ2-5; weak D call: TRBD2 (6 bases). Germline CDR1 MNHEY, CDR2 SVGAGI. With 0 bases removed from V and 5 bases from J, the gap between germline ends came to 10 bases. The CDR3 has 14 amino acids. In nucleotides, the CDR3 is TGTGCCAGCAGTTACTCGGAGGGACGGGAGACCCAGTACTTC. Protein sequence: CASSYSEGRETQYF.

The chain carries TRBV19 and TRBJ2-2, with no clear D. Per germline, CDR1 LNHDA and CDR2 SQIVND (reference sequence). Between the trimmed V and J ends, which lost 7 bases and 5 bases, there was a span of 11 bases. This CDR3 contains 13 residues. The CDR3 DNA reads TGTGCCAGTAAGGGTCTCGGGACCGGGGAGCTGTTTTTT. Amino acids: CASKGLGTGELFF. The variable domain in full, completed from reference TRBV19 and TRBJ2-2, reads DGGITQSPKYLFRKEGQNVTLSCEQNLNHDAMYWYRQDPGQGLRLIYYSQIVNDFQKGDIAEGYSVSREKKESFPLTVTSAQKNPTAFYLCASKGLGTGELFFGEGSRLTVL.

This clone was observed a single time. V is TRBV5-1 and J is TRBJ2-7; a possible D gene is TRBD1 (5 bases). Trimming cost V 0 bases and J 9 bases, with 16 bases left between them. The CDR3 extends over 14 amino acids. Germline V gene lookup returns CDR1 SGHRS and CDR2 YFSETQ. The CDR3 reads CASSLEDNQAVQYF. The CDR3 nucleotides are TGCGCCAGCAGCTTGGAGGACAATCAGGCTGTGCAGTACTTC.

V and J are TRBV2 and TRBJ2-2; the D gene is possibly TRBD1 (6 bases). V dropped 8 bases and J dropped 6 bases, with 16 bases sitting between them. Germline-derived CDR1 and CDR2 are SNHLY and FYNNEI. There are 14 residues in the CDR3. In DNA, the CDR3 is TGTGCCAGCCTCGGACAGCTGCTGGCCGGGGAGCTGTTTTTT. It codes for CASLGQLLAGELFF.

J is TRBJ2-7 and V is TRBV6-6; 8 bases agree with TRBD1. Losses at the gene ends were 5 bases for V and 6 bases for J; bases not matched to a gene: 9. Germline CDR1 reads MNHNY; CDR2 reads SVGAGI (reference sequence). The CDR3 extends over 14 amino acids. The CDR3 reads CASSPRTGWIEQYF. Here the CDR3 DNA reads TGTGCCAGCAGTCCCCGGACAGGGTGGATCGAGCAGTACTTC.

V gene TRBV7-9 combines with J gene TRBJ2-3; D perhaps matches TRBD2 (5 bases). CDR1 is SEHNR, CDR2 FQNEAQ, per germline (reference sequence). The CDR3 is 18 amino acids. V lost 0 bases, J lost 1 base, and 17 bases lay in between. The CDR3, as DNA: TGTGCCAGCAGCTTAGCTCCGATCGGGGAGAGCGGCACAGATACGCAGTATTTT. This sequence encodes CASSLAPIGESGTDTQYF.

This chain links TRBV30 with TRBJ1-6; D is unclear. Deletions cut 5 bases from V and 8 bases from J, with 13 bases between. The CDR3 spans 13 residues. Germline-derived CDR1 and CDR2 are GTSNPN and SVGIG (reference sequence). The CDR3 reads CAWGPGIDSPLHF. CDR3 bases: TGTGCCTGGGGTCCGGGAATTGATTCACCCCTCCACTTT. The full variable domain, in which reference TRBV30 and TRBJ1-6 provide the parts outside the CDR3, is SQTIHQWPATLVQPVGSPLSLECTVEGTSNPNLYWYRQAAGRGLQLLFYSVGIGQISSEVPQNLSASRPQDRQFILSSKKLLLSDSGFYLCAWGPGIDSPLHFGNGTRLTVT.

V and J are TRBV28 and TRBJ2-1; 7 bases align to TRBD1. V lost 5 bases and J lost 6; bases outside the gene matches: 10. Germline assignment: CDR1 MDHEN and CDR2 SYDVKM. This CDR3 is 15 amino acids long. The DNA of the CDR3 is TGTGCCAGCAGTATAGGGGGCCACGAGGCCAATGAGCAGTTCTTC. Its translation is CASSIGGHEANEQFF.

The V and J genes are TRBV2 and TRBJ1-3; D remains ambiguous. The V gene's germline CDR1 is SNHLY and CDR2 FYNNEI. Between the trimmed V and J ends, which lost 3 bases and 0 bases, there was a span of 9 bases. This CDR3 region has 15 residues. The CDR3 reads CASSEGRVSGNTIYF. The CDR3 DNA is TGTGCCAGCAGTGAGGGTAGGGTCTCTGGAAACACCATATATTTT.

This chain joins TRBV6-4 and TRBJ2-7; TRBD2 matches 12 bases. This CDR3 is 19 amino acids long. V lost 0 bases and J lost 3; bases outside the gene matches: 12. Germline V lookup: CDR1 MRHNA, CDR2 SNTAGT. This chain's CDR3 is CASSDSTSSGRADSYEQYF. The CDR3 DNA reads TGTGCCAGCAGTGACTCGACCTCTAGCGGGAGGGCCGACAGCTACGAGCAGTACTTC.

This chain uses TRBV4-3 with TRBJ2-1, with 12 bases identical to TRBD1. The CDR3 contains 17 residues. In germline, CDR1 is LGHNA, CDR2 YSLEER. The ends lost 0 bases at V and 7 bases at J; junction bases unmatched: 7. The CDR3 spells CASSQDSGQGARNEQFF. The CDR3 nucleotides are TGCGCCAGCAGCCAAGATTCGGGACAGGGGGCGCGGAATGAGCAGTTCTTC.

The chain links TRBV7-2 to TRBJ2-1; TRBD2 agrees at 12 bases. After removal of 5 bases from V and 2 bases from J, the junction contained 4 bases not matched to a gene. The germline V gene has CDR1 SGHTA and CDR2 FQGNSA. The CDR3 is 16 amino acids. The CDR3 nucleotides read TGTGCCAGCAGCGAGGGACTAGCGGGCCCCTACAATGAGCAGTTCTTC. It specifies CASSEGLAGPYNEQFF.

CDR3 amino acids: CASSLQGQGSYGYTF. The DNA of the CDR3 is TGCGCCAGCAGCTTGCAGGGACAGGGAAGCTATGGCTACACCTTC. The chain has TRBV5-1 and TRBJ1-2, with 9 bases that match TRBD1. Germline CDR1 and CDR2: SGHRS and YFSETQ. The CDR3 extends over 15 amino acids. Trimming removed 1 base from V and 4 bases from J; junction bases left unmatched: 5.

The chain has TRBV15 and TRBJ2-1; 11 nucleotides match TRBD1. The CDR3 contains 17 residues. Germline loops: CDR1 LNHNV, CDR2 YYDKDF (reference sequence). The junction had 13 bases not matched to a gene; V was cut back by 4 bases and J by 8 bases. CDR3 sequence: CATSIAPGTGGFDEQFF. CDR3 nucleotides: TGTGCCACCAGCATTGCCCCCGGGACAGGGGGATTTGATGAGCAGTTCTTC.

The genes are TRBV28 and TRBJ1-1; 8 bases are a match to TRBD1. This CDR3 is built from 17 residues. CDR1 is MDHEN and CDR2 is SYDVKM in the germline V gene. Germline trimming cut 0 bases from V and 3 bases from J; bases unmatched to any gene: 9. The CDR3 spells CASSLWTGVLVDTEAFF. CDR3 coding DNA: TGTGCCAGCAGTTTATGGACAGGGGTTTTGGTCGACACTGAAGCTTTCTTT.

J is TRBJ2-5 and V is TRBV7-2; D gene uncertain. Germline values: CDR1 SGHTA, CDR2 FQGNSA. The V gene lost 6 bases and the J gene lost 5 bases, with 10 bases spanning the gap. The CDR3 is made up of 12 amino acids. CDR3 sequence (DNA): TGTGCCAGCAGTCGCGTCGGGGAGACCCAGTACTTC. Protein product: CASSRVGETQYF.

This clone is labeled medium-sized. The chain links TRBV7-9 to TRBJ2-7; 12 nucleotides align to TRBD2. J was trimmed by 0 bases and V by 7 bases; bases with no gene match: 4. The germline CDR1 and CDR2 sequences are SEHNR and FQNEAQ (reference sequence). The CDR3 spans 15 residues. In DNA, the CDR3 is TGTGCCAGCACCCCGGGACTAGCGGGCTCCTACGAGCAGTACTTC. Amino acids: CASTPGLAGSYEQYF.

This clone has just a few counts. V and J are TRBV7-9 and TRBJ2-5; no clear D. The CDR3 totals 12 residues. Between the trimmed V and J ends, which lost 1 base and 5 bases, there was a span of 5 bases. CDR1 and CDR2 (germline): SEHNR, FQNEAQ (reference sequence). The CDR3 region is CASSLVDETQYF. The CDR3 coding sequence is TGTGCCAGCAGCTTAGTCGATGAGACCCAGTACTTC.

The chain carries TRBV7-9 and TRBJ1-1; 7 bases line up with TRBD1. Germline CDR1 SEHNR, CDR2 FQNEAQ (reference sequence). J was trimmed by 4 bases and V by 3 bases; bases with no gene match: 8. There are 15 residues in the CDR3. The CDR3 protein is CASSFSPTGSTEAFF. As DNA, the CDR3 is TGTGCCAGCAGCTTTTCCCCGACAGGGAGCACTGAAGCTTTCTTT.

The chain has TRBV5-4 and TRBJ2-5; 9 bases are shared with TRBD2. V lost 1 base, J lost 4 bases, and 11 bases stayed unmatched. Germline V lookup: CDR1 SGHNT, CDR2 YYREEE (reference sequence). CDR3 size: 17 residues. The CDR3: CASSLRLAASGLETQYF. The CDR3 nucleotides are TGTGCCAGCAGCTTGCGACTAGCGGCGAGCGGGTTAGAGACCCAGTACTTC.

The chain combines TRBV4-1 with TRBJ1-5; a weak D match, TRBD1 (6 bases). There are 16 residues in the CDR3. Germline CDR1 MGHRA, CDR2 YSYEKL. Trimming removed 0 bases at V and 1 base at J, with 10 bases between. The CDR3 DNA follows: TGCGCCAGCAGCCAAGAACAGGGACACAGCAATCAGCCCCAGCATTTT. It specifies CASSQEQGHSNQPQHF.

The chain employs TRBV10-1 and TRBJ1-1; D is possibly TRBD1 (5 bases). Germline values: CDR1 WNHNN, CDR2 SYGVQD (reference sequence). This CDR3 is built from 14 residues. V was shortened by 3 bases and J by 1 base, with 9 bases between the two germline ends. CDR3 nucleotides: TGCGCCAGCAGTGAAGGCAGGGCGAACACTGAAGCTTTCTTT. It codes for CASSEGRANTEAFF.

The chain employs TRBV5-1 and TRBJ2-7; D call uncertain. The CDR3 length is 12 residues. The V end was cut by 4 bases, the J end by 2 bases, with 7 bases between. From germline, CDR1 is SGHRS and CDR2 YFSETQ. The DNA for the CDR3 is TGCGCCAGCAGCGCAGACACCTACGAGCAGTACTTC. This encodes CASSADTYEQYF.